This T cell receptor beta chain was captured in a study of identical twins. Trimming left V 5 bases short and J 3 bases short, with 17 bases between. The CDR3 extends over 16 amino acids. In germline, CDR1 is MNHEY, CDR2 SMNVEV (reference sequence). Donors uniformly comprised healthy Caucasians. Note on this clonotype: Its specificity is unknown.

Whole-study findings and limits: Reduced insertions were recorded for abundant cord blood beta clonotypes, with no such pattern in memory repertoires. Out-of-frame TCR alpha sharing observed in monozygotic twins exceeded model estimates.

A universal primer site arose from template switching, and cDNA bore unique molecular identifiers. MiXCR, run by TCRdb on the 5' RACE reads, gives a single entry per CDR3 protein. This sample has roughly 1.6 million distinct CDR3 sequences, with under 35% found just once. This sequence was found in a newborn girl in good health. The rearrangement uses TRBV27 and TRBJ2-1, with D possibly matching TRBD2 (5 bases). The specimen was cord blood. The DNA of the CDR3 is TGTGCCAGCAGTCCTGATCGGGGTATTAGCTACAATGAGCAGTTCTTC. Protein product: CASSPDRGISYNEQFF.